One sample yielded the 16 T cell receptor beta chains listed below, sequenced in a study of blood T cell repertoires in COVID-19. Data came from immunoSEQ multiplex PCR; TCRdb stores just in-frame clones and leaves some out. In the table there are approximately 150,000 clones, around three quarters of which are singletons. Input material: peripheral blood. Receptors were obtained from a man aged 50 to 60 with active or convalescent COVID-19.

This chain connects TRBV19 to TRBJ2-2; no firm D call. The V gene lost 6 bases and the J gene lost 1 base, with 3 bases spanning the gap. Germline assignment: CDR1 LNHDA and CDR2 SQIVND (reference sequence). The CDR3 consists of 12 residues. DNA of the CDR3: TGTGCCAGTAGCCTGAACACCGGGGAGCTGTTTTTT. Its translation: CASSLNTGELFF.

The rearrangement links TRBV4-1 to TRBJ2-5, with 10 bases lining up with TRBD2. CDR1 is MGHRA and CDR2 is YSYEKL in the germline V gene. This CDR3 region has 17 residues. The trim removed 1 base at V and 4 bases at J, leaving 9 bases unmatched. The CDR3 coding sequence is TGCGCCAGCAGCCAAGGGCTAGCGGGAGACGGAGTAGAGACCCAGTACTTC. Encoded protein: CASSQGLAGDGVETQYF.

This chain joins TRBV7-2 and TRBJ2-1, with D possibly matching TRBD2 (6 bases). Per germline, CDR1 SGHTA and CDR2 FQGNSA. V lost 5 bases to trimming and J lost 5 bases, with 10 bases between them. The CDR3 consists of 13 residues. The CDR3 reads CASSPTSNNEQFF. The CDR3 DNA is TGTGCCAGCAGCCCCACTAGCAACAATGAGCAGTTCTTC.

The CDR3 nucleotides are TGTGCCAGCAGCCCGAGGGGGGGTTTGGACGGCACCGGGGAGCTGTTTTTT. It translates to CASSPRGGLDGTGELFF. V is TRBV28 and J is TRBJ2-2; perhaps TRBD2 as D (7 bases). Germline CDR1 and CDR2: MDHEN and SYDVKM. This CDR3 has 17 residues. V was trimmed by 6 bases and J by 4 bases, leaving 21 bases between them.

The gene calls are TRBV11-3 and TRBJ2-1; D is possibly TRBD2 (5 bases). The CDR3 loop spans 15 amino acids. The ends were cut back, 5 bases at V and 4 bases at J, with 15 bases in the middle. Germline CDR1 is SGHNT and CDR2 is YENEEA. CDR3 sequence reads: CASSTAEARYNEQFF. The CDR3 DNA follows: TGTGCCAGCAGCACAGCGGAAGCCCGTTACAATGAGCAGTTCTTC.

This clone was recorded only once. The chain couples TRBV4-2 to TRBJ1-6; TRBD1 agrees at 10 bases. The V gene end was trimmed by 4 bases and the J gene end by 9 bases; junction bases not matched to a gene: 6. CDR3 size: 15 residues. The germline CDR1 and CDR2 sequences are LGHNA and YNFKEQ. The CDR3 DNA reads as TGTGCCAGCAGCCCCCGACAGGGGGCAAGTTCACCCCTCCACTTT. It yields the protein CASSPRQGASSPLHF.

V is TRBV28 and J is TRBJ2-1, with a weak D call TRBD2 (6 bases). V lost 5 bases and J lost 7, with 24 bases in between. The CDR3 has 17 amino acids. CDR1 and CDR2 (germline): MDHEN, SYDVKM. CDR3 protein: CASSPRFSGALGNEQFF. The CDR3 DNA reads TGTGCCAGCAGTCCTAGATTTAGCGGAGCCTTGGGGAATGAGCAGTTCTTC.

The chain joins TRBV7-9 to TRBJ2-1, with TRBD2 matching over 11 bases. V was pared by 5 bases and J by 10 bases, with 10 bases of the junction left unmatched. The CDR3 is made up of 15 amino acids. Per germline, CDR1 SEHNR and CDR2 FQNEAQ (reference sequence). The CDR3 DNA follows: TGTGCCAGCAGCATTATAGCGGGAGGGATCGGGGAGCAGTTCTTC. Translated: CASSIIAGGIGEQFF.

The rearrangement joins TRBV18 to TRBJ1-1; D gene unclear. Germline V gene sequence: CDR1 KGHSH, CDR2 LQKENI. There are 11 residues in the CDR3. Between the trimmed V and J ends, which lost 1 base and 7 bases, there was a span of 4 bases. The CDR3 reads CASSPHYEAFF. In nucleotides, the CDR3 is TGTGCCAGCTCACCACATTATGAAGCTTTCTTT.

The chain combines TRBV3-1 (or the pseudogene TRBV3-2) with TRBJ2-3, with TRBD2 identical over 12 bases. Trimming took 4 bases from V and 2 from J; bases not matched to a gene: 4. This CDR3 spans 16 amino acids. Germline V CDR1 and CDR2: LGHDT, YNNKEL (reference sequence). This chain's CDR3 is CASSPLAGGNTDTQYF. For the CDR3, the DNA is TGTGCCAGCAGCCCACTAGCGGGAGGCAACACAGATACGCAGTATTTT.

CDR3 sequence reads: CASSAFGGLAGYYEQYF. CDR3 sequence (DNA): TGTGCCAGCAGCGCATTCGGGGGACTAGCGGGATACTACGAGCAGTACTTC. The gene calls are TRBV7-8 and TRBJ2-7; 13 bases fit TRBD2. Germline CDR1 and CDR2: SGHVS and FQNEAQ. This CDR3 is 17 amino acids long. The J segment lost 3 bases and the V segment lost 5 bases, leaving 10 bases of the junction unmatched.

This clone has only one observation. The J gene is TRBJ2-7, the V gene TRBV28; 7 bases line up with TRBD2. The germline CDR1 and CDR2 sequences are MDHEN and SYDVKM. This CDR3 has 13 amino acids. V lost 6 bases and J lost 2; bases outside the gene matches: 4. The CDR3 loop is CASRTSEAYEQYF. The CDR3 DNA reads TGTGCCAGCAGAACTAGCGAGGCCTACGAGCAGTACTTC.

The chain has TRBV5-1 and TRBJ2-2, with 7 bases identical to TRBD2. The germline V gene encodes CDR1 SGHRS and CDR2 YFSETQ. V gave up 4 bases and J gave up 1 base; unmatched junction bases: 10. This CDR3 is 17 amino acids long. The CDR3 nucleotides read TGCGCCAGCAGCCCCGGCCTAGCGGACATGAACACCGGGGAGCTGTTTTTT. It yields the protein CASSPGLADMNTGELFF.

The V gene is TRBV7-9, the J gene TRBJ2-2, with D possibly TRBD2 on 6 matching bases. V was trimmed by 5 bases and J by 7 bases, leaving 23 bases between them. This CDR3 comprises 17 residues. The germline V gene encodes CDR1 SEHNR and CDR2 FQNEAQ (reference sequence). The CDR3 region is CASSGRGGANEIGELFF. CDR3 DNA: TGTGCCAGCAGCGGACGGGGCGGGGCAAACGAGATCGGGGAGCTGTTTTTT. Filled out from reference TRBV7-9 and TRBJ2-2, the complete variable domain reads DTGVSQNPRHKITKRGQNVTFRCDPISEHNRLYWYRQTLGQGPEFLTYFQNEAQLEKSRLLSDRFSAERPKGSFSTLEIQRTEQGDSAMYLCASSGRGGANEIGELFFGEGSRLTVL.

This clone has just a few counts. The chain joins TRBV3-1 (or the pseudogene TRBV3-2) to TRBJ1-2; 11 bases agree with TRBD1. The CDR3 spans 20 residues. V trimming: 0 bases; J trimming: 5 bases; junction bases outside the gene matches: 17. Looked up from germline, CDR1 is LGHDT and CDR2 is YNNKEL (reference sequence). The CDR3 DNA is TGTGCCAGCAGCCAAGATCTTCGGTCGGACAGGGGGCCGGCGATTTATGGCTACACCTTC. It encodes CASSQDLRSDRGPAIYGYTF.

This sequence joins TRBV28 and TRBJ1-2; TRBD1 agrees at 8 bases. V shed 6 bases, J shed 6 bases, and the junction held 15 bases outside the gene matches. The CDR3 has 16 residues. Germline CDR1 MDHEN, CDR2 SYDVKM. CDR3 protein: CASRTFLATGEHGYTF. The CDR3 DNA sequence: TGTGCCAGCAGGACATTCTTGGCGACAGGGGAACATGGCTACACCTTC.